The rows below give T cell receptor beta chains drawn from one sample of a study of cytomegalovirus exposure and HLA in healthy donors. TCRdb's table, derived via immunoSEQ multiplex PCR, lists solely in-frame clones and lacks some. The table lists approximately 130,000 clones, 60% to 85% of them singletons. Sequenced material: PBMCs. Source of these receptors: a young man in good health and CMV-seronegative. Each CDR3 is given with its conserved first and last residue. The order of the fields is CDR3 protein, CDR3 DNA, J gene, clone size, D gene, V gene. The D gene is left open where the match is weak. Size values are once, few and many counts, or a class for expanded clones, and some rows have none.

cdr3_aa: CAISGSRLAGNRDTQYF; cdr3_nt: TGTGCCATCAGTGGTTCCAGGCTAGCCGGAAATCGGGATACGCAGTATTTT; j_call: TRBJ2-3; clone_size: NA; d_call: NA; v_call: TRBV10-3
cdr3_aa: CASSGQASEAFF; cdr3_nt: TGTGCCAGCAGTGGTCAGGCTTCTGAAGCTTTCTTT; j_call: TRBJ1-1; clone_size: few; d_call: NA; v_call: TRBV2
cdr3_aa: CASSYAGQENEQFF; cdr3_nt: TGTGCCAGCAGTTACGCGGGACAGGAAAATGAGCAGTTCTTC; j_call: TRBJ2-1; clone_size: NA; d_call: TRBD1; v_call: TRBV6-6
cdr3_aa: CASSSGQGGGGTEAFF; cdr3_nt: TGTGCCAGCTCGTCGGGACAGGGTGGGGGAGGCACTGAAGCTTTCTTT; j_call: TRBJ1-1; clone_size: NA; d_call: TRBD1; v_call: TRBV18
cdr3_aa: CASSFDRSYSPLHF; cdr3_nt: TGTGCCAGCAGCTTTGACAGGAGCTATTCACCCCTCCACTTT; j_call: TRBJ1-6; clone_size: NA; d_call: NA; v_call: TRBV5-8
cdr3_aa: CATSREQPNSNQPQHF; cdr3_nt: TGTGCCACCAGCAGAGAACAGCCAAATAGCAATCAGCCCCAGCATTTT; j_call: TRBJ1-5; clone_size: NA; d_call: NA; v_call: TRBV15
cdr3_aa: CASSLARGLGVNTEAFF; cdr3_nt: TGTGCCAGCAGCTTAGCCAGGGGGCTAGGTGTGAACACTGAAGCTTTCTTT; j_call: TRBJ1-1; clone_size: NA; d_call: TRBD1; v_call: TRBV5-8
cdr3_aa: CASSQDSGNEQFF; cdr3_nt: TGCGCCAGCAGCCAAGATAGCGGAAATGAGCAGTTCTTC; j_call: TRBJ2-1; clone_size: NA; d_call: NA; v_call: TRBV4-3
cdr3_aa: CASSEQGTSTDTQYF; cdr3_nt: TGTGCCAGCAGTGAGCAGGGGACCTCCACAGATACGCAGTATTTT; j_call: TRBJ2-3; clone_size: few; d_call: NA; v_call: TRBV6-4
cdr3_aa: CAWSRSNRDRIYGYTF; cdr3_nt: TGTGCCTGGAGCAGATCAAACCGGGACAGAATTTATGGCTACACCTTC; j_call: TRBJ1-2; clone_size: NA; d_call: TRBD1; v_call: TRBV30
cdr3_aa: CASSYSSGSEQYF; cdr3_nt: TGTGCCAGCAGTTACTCATCAGGATCCGAGCAGTACTTC; j_call: TRBJ2-7; clone_size: NA; d_call: NA; v_call: TRBV6-6
cdr3_aa: CASSAGTEAFF; cdr3_nt: TGTGCCAGCAGCGCCGGGACTGAAGCTTTCTTT; j_call: TRBJ1-1; clone_size: NA; d_call: NA; v_call: TRBV9
cdr3_aa: CASSFSSGYEQYF; cdr3_nt: TGCGCCAGCAGCTTCTCTAGTGGGTACGAGCAGTACTTC; j_call: TRBJ2-7; clone_size: NA; d_call: NA; v_call: TRBV5-1
cdr3_aa: CASSLDRGSNEQFF; cdr3_nt: TGTGCCAGCAGTTTAGACAGGGGGTCCAATGAGCAGTTCTTC; j_call: TRBJ2-1; clone_size: NA; d_call: TRBD1; v_call: TRBV27
cdr3_aa: CASEGNTEAFF; cdr3_nt: TGTGCCAGCGAGGGTAACACTGAAGCTTTCTTT; j_call: TRBJ1-1; clone_size: NA; d_call: NA; v_call: TRBV2
cdr3_aa: CASSEALADYYEQYF; cdr3_nt: TGTGCCAGCAGTGAAGCCCTAGCGGACTACTACGAGCAGTACTTC; j_call: TRBJ2-7; clone_size: NA; d_call: TRBD2; v_call: TRBV2
cdr3_aa: CASSRTVGQGSSYEQYF; cdr3_nt: TGTGCCAGCAGCCGCACCGTTGGACAGGGAAGCTCCTACGAGCAGTACTTC; j_call: TRBJ2-7; clone_size: NA; d_call: TRBD1; v_call: TRBV7-6
cdr3_aa: CASIGRSNQPQHF; cdr3_nt: TGTGCCAGCATCGGGAGGAGCAATCAGCCCCAGCATTTT; j_call: TRBJ1-5; clone_size: NA; d_call: NA; v_call: TRBV2
cdr3_aa: CASSQEEDRGLYEQYF; cdr3_nt: TGCGCCAGCAGCCAAGAGGAGGACAGGGGGCTTTACGAGCAGTACTTC; j_call: TRBJ2-7; clone_size: NA; d_call: TRBD1; v_call: TRBV4-3
cdr3_aa: CASSQAHSGVTGELFF; cdr3_nt: TGTGCCAGCAGCCAAGCCCACTCGGGGGTCACCGGGGAGCTGTTTTTT; j_call: TRBJ2-2; clone_size: NA; d_call: NA; v_call: TRBV4-2
cdr3_aa: CASSFLMNTEAFF; cdr3_nt: TGTGCCAGCAGCTTTCTAATGAACACTGAAGCTTTCTTT; j_call: TRBJ1-1; clone_size: NA; d_call: NA; v_call: TRBV5-8
cdr3_aa: CASSLGQSYNSPLHF; cdr3_nt: TGTGCCAGCAGCTTGGGACAGTCGTATAATTCACCCCTCCACTTT; j_call: TRBJ1-6; clone_size: NA; d_call: NA; v_call: TRBV5-6
cdr3_aa: CASSQGTGTNTEAFF; cdr3_nt: TGTGCCAGCAGCCAGGGGACAGGAACGAACACTGAAGCTTTCTTT; j_call: TRBJ1-1; clone_size: NA; d_call: TRBD1; v_call: TRBV4-2
cdr3_aa: CASSLGPGQGTGNTIYF; cdr3_nt: TGTGCCAGCAGCTTAGGGCCGGGACAGGGAACCGGAAACACCATATATTTT; j_call: TRBJ1-3; clone_size: once; d_call: TRBD1; v_call: TRBV11-2
cdr3_aa: CASSSRQWSNGGYTF; cdr3_nt: TGTGCCAGCAGCTCGAGACAGTGGAGCAATGGGGGCTACACCTTC; j_call: TRBJ1-2; clone_size: few; d_call: NA; v_call: TRBV9